The source of this T cell receptor (beta chain) is a study of T cell responses to AZD1222 COVID-19 vaccine. Here immunoSEQ multiplex PCR was the method, and the copy in TCRdb shows in-frame clones only, minus some. Among some 200,000 clones listed, 92% were seen once. The CDR3 has 15 amino acids. V lost 4 bases and J 4 bases, leaving 15 bases between the germline ends. The germline V gene encodes CDR1 SGHRS and CDR2 YFSETQ. This chain links TRBV5-1 with TRBJ1-5, with D perhaps matching TRBD1 (5 bases). Sequenced here: peripheral blood, sampled on day 0 of AZD1222 vaccination. This TCR was sampled from an adult in good health. CDR3 sequence reads: CASSPTGTLNQPQHF. CDR3 DNA: TGCGCCAGCAGCCCCACGGGGACTTTAAATCAGCCCCAGCATTTT. Filled out from reference TRBV5-1 and TRBJ1-5, the complete variable domain reads KAGVTQTPRYLIKTRGQQVTLSCSPISGHRSVSWYQQTPGQGLQFLFEYFSETQRNKGNFPGRFSGRQFSNSRSEMNVSTLELGDSALYLCASSPTGTLNQPQHFGDGTRLSIL.